Listed here are 4 T cell receptor beta chains from one sample, sequenced in a study of blood T cell repertoires in COVID-19. Method: immunoSEQ multiplex PCR; TCRdb's copy keeps in-frame clones and lacks some. The sample carries about 22,000 clones, 90% recorded once. Sequenced sample: peripheral blood. These TCRs come from a man aged 70-80 years with acute or convalescent COVID-19.

The genes are TRBV5-1 and TRBJ2-7; 11 bases are shared with TRBD2. Trimming took 6 bases from V and 3 from J; bases not matched to a gene: 8. This CDR3 has 15 amino acids. Germline-derived CDR1 and CDR2 are SGHRS and YFSETQ. CDR3 region: CASKMGLAANYEQYF. The DNA of the CDR3 is TGCGCCAGCAAGATGGGACTAGCGGCGAACTACGAGCAGTACTTC.

The chain carries TRBV2 and TRBJ2-7; D perhaps matches TRBD2 (6 bases). V gave up 6 bases and J gave up 6 bases, with 15 bases separating them. This CDR3 comprises 13 residues. CDR1 and CDR2 from the germline V gene are SNHLY and FYNNEI. The CDR3 sequence is CASRIRGLSEQYF. The CDR3 DNA follows: TGTGCCAGCAGGATTAGGGGACTCTCCGAGCAGTACTTC.

This chain joins TRBV5-1 and TRBJ1-1, with D maybe TRBD1 (5 bases). The germline V and J ends were trimmed by 0 bases and 7 bases, with 10 bases remaining between them. Germline V CDR1 and CDR2: SGHRS, YFSETQ. This CDR3 has 13 amino acids. DNA of the CDR3: TGCGCCAGCAGCTTGGAGGGGTACGGTGAAGCTTTCTTT. Residues: CASSLEGYGEAFF.

The chain combines TRBV24-1 with TRBJ1-2, with D possibly matching TRBD1 (5 bases). Trimming left V 2 bases short and J 5 bases short, with 11 bases between. Germline V gene sequence: CDR1 KGHDR, CDR2 SFDVKD. This CDR3 contains 14 residues. The CDR3 here is CATSDSGRAYGYTF. The CDR3 DNA follows: TGTGCCACCAGTGATTCGGGCAGGGCGTATGGCTACACCTTC.